This T cell receptor beta chain was sequenced in a study of PD-L1 blockade in urothelial cancer. Study summary: At 6 weeks and at 3 weeks (second dose) after treatment start, blood was analyzed.

Trimming at V came to 4 bases and at J to 3 bases, leaving 6 bases not matched to a gene. Germline V gene data show CDR1 as SGHRS and CDR2 as YFSETQ. The CDR3 is 16 residues long. Assay used: immunoSEQ multiplex PCR; TCRdb lists only in-frame clones, some missing. The data show approximately 100,000 clones, about 85% seen once. The sequence derives from a man aged 45-65 years with urothelial cancer. The material sequenced was PBMCs, taken around atezolizumab (anti-PD-L1) treatment. The chain recombines TRBV5-1 with TRBJ2-7; 14 bases are a match to TRBD2. CDR3: CASSRLAGGSYYEQYF. CDR3 coding DNA: TGCGCCAGCAGCCGACTAGCGGGAGGGTCGTACTACGAGCAGTACTTC.